This T cell receptor (beta chain) was recovered during a study of shared clonotypes between healthy human individuals. This CDR3 has 15 amino acids. V dropped 0 bases and J dropped 9 bases, with 16 bases sitting between them. The germline V gene has CDR1 SGHRS and CDR2 YFSETQ. Whole-study results and caveats: Only blood underwent sampling, and tissue repertoires likely differ.

The assay ran at deep level. Measured with immunoSEQ multiplex PCR; TCRdb has only the in-frame clones, and not every one. The table records about 1.5 million clones, over 95% of them present only once. A CD45RA+ naive subset and a CD45RA-negative memory subset were split from CD4+ cells. On this clone: Its matching antigen is unknown.

This chain connects TRBV5-1 to TRBJ2-1; D not resolved. This clonotype was obtained from a man under 40 in good health. The source material was naive CD4+ T cells sorted from blood. The sample's subset: CD45RA+ positively selected. The CDR3 bases are TGCGCCAGCAGCTTGGATCGAGTCCCATACGGTGAGCAGTTCTTC. It specifies CASSLDRVPYGEQFF.